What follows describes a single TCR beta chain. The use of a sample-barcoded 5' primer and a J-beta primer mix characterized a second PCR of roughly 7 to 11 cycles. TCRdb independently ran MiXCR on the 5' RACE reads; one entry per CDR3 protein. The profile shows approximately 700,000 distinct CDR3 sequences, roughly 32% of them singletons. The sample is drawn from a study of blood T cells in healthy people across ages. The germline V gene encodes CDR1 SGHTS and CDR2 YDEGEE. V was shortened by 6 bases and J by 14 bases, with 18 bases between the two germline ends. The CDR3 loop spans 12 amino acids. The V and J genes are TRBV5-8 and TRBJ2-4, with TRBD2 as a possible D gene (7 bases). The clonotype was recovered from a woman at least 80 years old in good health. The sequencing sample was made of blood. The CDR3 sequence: CASTLEGGTEYF. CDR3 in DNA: TGTGCCAGCACCCTGGAGGGGGGGACGGAGTACTTC.